The 20 T cell receptor beta chains reported below all come from one sample, sequenced in a study of blood T cell repertoires in COVID-19. Measured with immunoSEQ multiplex PCR; TCRdb has only the in-frame clones, and not every one. The table lists roughly 75,000 clones, 74% of them singletons. The source material was peripheral blood. The receptor set was obtained from a human donor with acute or convalescent COVID-19. The donor label of this sample is uncertain.

The rearrangement uses TRBV5-1 and TRBJ2-5; unclear D gene. Germline assignment: CDR1 SGHRS and CDR2 YFSETQ. With 0 bases removed from V and 2 bases from J, the gap between germline ends came to 5 bases. The CDR3 runs to 13 residues. The CDR3 protein is CASSLGAQETQYF. CDR3 in DNA: TGCGCCAGCAGCTTGGGGGCGCAAGAGACCCAGTACTTC.

The chain employs TRBV4-2 and TRBJ2-1; TRBD2 matches at 7 bases. This CDR3 is 16 amino acids long. The germline CDR1 and CDR2 sequences are LGHNA and YNFKEQ. Trimming cost V 3 bases and J 6 bases; bases outside gene matches: 11. CDR3 coding DNA: TGTGCCAGCAGCCACACGGGGCTAGCGGCCTCCAATGAGCAGTTCTTC. Amino acids: CASSHTGLAASNEQFF.

The J gene is TRBJ1-2, the V gene TRBV25-1, with D perhaps TRBD1 (5 bases). V lost 4 bases, J lost 8 bases, and 14 bases lay in between. This CDR3 has 13 residues. Germline CDR1 is MGHDK and CDR2 is SYGVNS. CDR3 nucleotides: TGTGCCAGCAGTGTTCAGGGTATTGGGGGCTACACCTTC. This sequence encodes CASSVQGIGGYTF.

The V gene is TRBV7-3, the J gene TRBJ2-1, with 7 bases that match TRBD2. Germline CDR1 and CDR2: SGHTA and FQGTGA. V trimming: 4 bases; J trimming: 8 bases; junction bases outside the gene matches: 8. The length of the CDR3 is 14 residues. CDR3 in amino acids: CASSSGLVVDEQFF. The CDR3 DNA sequence: TGTGCCAGCAGCTCTGGACTAGTGGTGGATGAGCAGTTCTTC. Complete variable domain (other parts from reference TRBV7-3 and TRBJ2-1): GAGVSQTPSNKVTEKGKYVELRCDPISGHTALYWYRQSLGQGPEFLIYFQGTGAADDSGLPNDRFFAVRPEGSVSTLKIQRTERGDSAVYLCASSSGLVVDEQFFGPGTRLTVL.

V is TRBV29-1 and J is TRBJ1-2; 10 positions match TRBD1. The CDR3 covers 15 residues. The germline gives CDR1 SQVTM, CDR2 ANQGSEA. The V gene end was trimmed by 3 bases and the J gene end by 2 bases; junction bases not matched to a gene: 6. The CDR3 here is CSVDLPGQGNYGYTF. The CDR3, as DNA: TGCAGCGTTGACCTACCGGGACAGGGGAACTATGGCTACACCTTC.

The rearrangement uses TRBV10-1 and TRBJ2-2; D gene uncertain. V lost 3 bases, J lost 1 base, and 6 bases lay in between. The CDR3 runs to 14 residues. Germline CDR1 reads WNHNN; CDR2 reads SYGVQD (reference sequence). CDR3 in amino acids: CASSEFRNTGELFF. The CDR3 DNA is TGCGCCAGCAGTGAATTTCGGAACACCGGGGAGCTGTTTTTT.

This clone has just a few counts. J is TRBJ1-2 and V is TRBV4-2, with D perhaps matching TRBD1 (6 bases). V lost 0 bases and J 5 bases, leaving 13 bases between the germline ends. CDR3 length: 15 residues. Germline CDR1 reads LGHNA; CDR2 reads YNFKEQ. As DNA, the CDR3 is TGTGCCAGCAGCCAAGAAGCAGGGGTACTTTATGGCTACACCTTC. This translates into CASSQEAGVLYGYTF.

The chain couples TRBV7-8 to TRBJ2-7; D possibly corresponds to TRBD2 (6 bases). V lost 5 bases, J lost 4 bases, and 18 bases lay in between. This CDR3 region has 15 residues. Looked up from germline, CDR1 is SGHVS and CDR2 is FQNEAQ. The CDR3 DNA sequence: TGTGCCAGCAGCCCACGGGGCGGGGCTAGTTACGAGCAGTACGTC. Translating it yields CASSPRGGASYEQYV.

The J gene is TRBJ1-1, the V gene TRBV20-1, with D hard to call. Per the germline V gene, CDR1 is DFQATT and CDR2 is SNEGSKA (reference sequence). The CDR3 is made up of 11 amino acids. Trimming took off 8 bases at V and 6 bases at J, with 13 bases between the two ends. In DNA form, the CDR3 reads TGCAGTCCCGGGAGGGAGGCTGAAGCTTTCTTT. This encodes CSPGREAEAFF.

The rearrangement joins TRBV9 to TRBJ1-3, with D uncertain. CDR1 is SGDLS and CDR2 is YYNGEE in the germline V gene. V lost 4 bases and J lost 0, with 11 bases in between. The length of the CDR3 is 15 residues. The DNA of the CDR3 is TGTGCCAGCAGCCCCTCAGGTCCCTCTGGAAACACCATATATTTT. Translating it yields CASSPSGPSGNTIYF. The complete variable domain, with remaining parts taken from reference TRBV9 and TRBJ1-3, reads DSGVTQTPKHLITATGQRVTLRCSPRSGDLSVYWYQQSLDQGLQFLIQYYNGEERAKGNILERFSAQQFPDLHSELNLSSLELGDSALYFCASSPSGPSGNTIYFGEGSWLTVV.

The chain employs TRBV10-3 and TRBJ2-5, with D possibly being TRBD1 (6 bases). Trimming stripped 4 bases from V and 4 bases from J, with 19 bases between. Germline V gives CDR1 ENHRY, CDR2 SYGVKD. CDR3 size: 16 residues. CDR3 DNA sequence: TGTGCCATCAGTGGCCCGGGGCAGGGGAGCGGAGAGACCCAGTACTTC. Protein product: CAISGPGQGSGETQYF.

The V call is TRBV6-5, the J call TRBJ2-4, with no clear D. Germline CDR1 is MNHEY and CDR2 is SVGAGI. The CDR3 loop spans 13 amino acids. V lost 8 bases, J lost 1 base, and 9 bases lay in between. The chain's CDR3 is CASEPEAKNIQYF. The CDR3 DNA reads TGTGCCAGCGAACCTGAGGCCAAAAACATTCAGTACTTC.

Only a few counts were recorded for this clone. V usage is TRBV19 and J usage is TRBJ1-5; TRBD1 is a possible D gene (5 bases). CDR3 size: 14 residues. Trimming removed 7 bases from V and 1 base from J, with 11 bases in between. The germline gives CDR1 LNHDA, CDR2 SQIVND (reference sequence). The CDR3 sequence is CASKDRGSNQPQHF. Here the CDR3 DNA reads TGTGCCAGTAAGGATAGGGGCAGCAATCAGCCCCAGCATTTT.

The rearrangement uses TRBV19 and TRBJ2-2; maybe TRBD2 (7 bases). V was trimmed by 3 bases and J by 3 bases, leaving 11 bases between them. This CDR3 region has 15 residues. Germline V CDR1 and CDR2: LNHDA, SQIVND (reference sequence). The CDR3 sequence: CASSIGGLDTGELFF. The CDR3 DNA reads as TGTGCCAGTAGTATCGGGGGGCTGGACACCGGGGAGCTGTTTTTT.

This chain links TRBV7-2 with TRBJ1-1; the D gene is possibly TRBD1 (5 bases). Per germline, CDR1 SGHTA and CDR2 FQGNSA. V lost 6 bases to trimming and J lost 6 bases, with 20 bases between them. There are 15 residues in the CDR3. Here the CDR3 reads CASSLIGGAVAEAFF. The CDR3 DNA reads TGTGCCAGCAGTCTTATAGGAGGGGCGGTCGCTGAAGCTTTCTTT.

The V and J genes are TRBV7-2 and TRBJ1-2, with TRBD1 identical over 7 bases. Germline V CDR1 and CDR2: SGHTA, FQGNSA. The CDR3 contains 13 residues. V shed 4 bases and J 3 bases; nucleotides not matched to a gene: 2. CDR3 DNA sequence: TGTGCCAGCAGCTGGGACAGAGACTATGGCTACACCTTC. Its translation is CASSWDRDYGYTF.

The rearrangement links TRBV4-3 to TRBJ1-3, with no clear D. The germline V and J ends were trimmed by 0 bases and 0 bases, with 9 bases remaining between them. Germline values: CDR1 LGHNA, CDR2 YSLEER. The CDR3 spans 16 residues. This CDR3 is CASSQDGGGSGNTIYF. Here the CDR3 DNA reads TGCGCCAGCAGCCAAGATGGAGGAGGCTCTGGAAACACCATATATTTT.

There are many counts of this clone. This chain links TRBV18 with TRBJ1-1, with D unclear. The CDR3 totals 13 residues. V gave up 3 bases and J gave up 4 bases, with 9 bases separating them. The germline gives CDR1 KGHSH, CDR2 LQKENI. DNA of the CDR3: TGTGCCAGCTCACCCCTGGGAGGCACTGAAGCTTTCTTT. This sequence encodes CASSPLGGTEAFF. The full variable domain, completed using reference TRBV18 and TRBJ1-1, is NAGVMQNPRHLVRRRGQEARLRCSPMKGHSHVYWYRQLPEEGLKFMVYLQKENIIDESGMPKERFSAEFPKEGPSILRIQQVVRGDSAAYFCASSPLGGTEAFFGQGTRLTVV.

This clone was observed a handful of times. V and J are TRBV29-1 and TRBJ2-1; 9 bases align to TRBD2. The germline CDR1 and CDR2 sequences are SQVTM and ANQGSEA. V lost 7 bases to trimming and J lost 7 bases; unmatched junction nucleotides: 11. CDR3 size: 14 residues. The CDR3 bases are TGCAGCGCGTCACGCGGGGGGGCCTTTAATGAGCAGTTCTTC. Protein: CSASRGGAFNEQFF.

This clone has only one observation. V is TRBV19 and J is TRBJ2-1; 11 bases line up with TRBD2. Per germline, CDR1 LNHDA and CDR2 SQIVND (reference sequence). With V trimmed by 0 bases and J by 4 bases, 5 bases remained unmatched. The CDR3 totals 17 residues. The CDR3: CASSIDGTSGYYNEQFF. CDR3 in DNA: TGTGCCAGTAGTATAGACGGGACTAGCGGATATTACAATGAGCAGTTCTTC.